Listed below are T cell receptor beta chains from one sample, sequenced in a study of cytomegalovirus exposure and HLA in healthy donors. Clones were sequenced by immunoSEQ multiplex PCR, and TCRdb holds only the in-frame ones, with some missing. Here the sample spans approximately 150,000 clones, about 80% being singletons. Sequencing was carried out using PBMCs. These receptor sequences come from a woman aged 25 to 39 in good health and CMV-seronegative. Each CDR3 is given with its conserved first and last residue. Fields, in order: J gene, clone size, D gene, V gene, CDR3 DNA, CDR3 protein. The D gene is left open where the match is weak. Size tells how often a clone was seen (once, few, many) or the class of an expanded clone, and some rows leave it out.

j_gene: TRBJ1-1
abundance: once
d_gene: -
v_gene: TRBV5-1
CDR3nt: TGCGCCAGCAGCTTCTCGGGGAACACTGAAGCTTTCTTT
CDR3aa: CASSFSGNTEAFF

j_gene: TRBJ1-6
abundance: -
d_gene: TRBD1
v_gene: TRBV28
CDR3nt: TGTGCCAGCAGTTTATCCCTCGCGACAGGGGTGGATTCACCCCTCCACTTT
CDR3aa: CASSLSLATGVDSPLHF

j_gene: TRBJ1-4
abundance: once
d_gene: -
v_gene: TRBV5-1
CDR3nt: TGCGCCAGCAGTTCGGGGGGCACTAATGAAAAACTGTTTTTT
CDR3aa: CASSSGGTNEKLFF

j_gene: TRBJ1-5
abundance: -
d_gene: TRBD1
v_gene: TRBV27
CDR3nt: TGTGCCAGCAGTTTAAAGACAGGGCTCTTCAATCAGCCCCAGCATTTT
CDR3aa: CASSLKTGLFNQPQHF

j_gene: TRBJ1-1
abundance: -
d_gene: -
v_gene: TRBV5-1
CDR3nt: TGCGCCAGCAGCCCCGGGGTGGGGGCGATGAACACTGAAGCTTTCTTT
CDR3aa: CASSPGVGAMNTEAFF

j_gene: TRBJ1-4
abundance: -
d_gene: -
v_gene: TRBV10-3
CDR3nt: TGTGCCATCAGTGACAGGTCAAATGAAAAACTGTTTTTT
CDR3aa: CAISDRSNEKLFF

j_gene: TRBJ1-2
abundance: -
d_gene: TRBD1
v_gene: TRBV5-6
CDR3nt: TGTGCCAGCAGCCCCGACAGGGTGTACTATGGCTACACCTTC
CDR3aa: CASSPDRVYYGYTF

j_gene: TRBJ2-3
abundance: -
d_gene: TRBD1
v_gene: TRBV5-6
CDR3nt: TGTGCCAGCAGCTTTGGACAGGTCCCTAGCACAGATACGCAGTATTTT
CDR3aa: CASSFGQVPSTDTQYF

j_gene: TRBJ1-2
abundance: -
d_gene: -
v_gene: TRBV6-6
CDR3nt: TGTGCCAGCAGAAATGAGGGATATGGCTACACCTTC
CDR3aa: CASRNEGYGYTF

j_gene: TRBJ1-1
abundance: -
d_gene: TRBD1
v_gene: TRBV27
CDR3nt: TGTGCCAGCAGTTCCGAAGGCAGGGGGGAAACTGAAGCTTTCTTT
CDR3aa: CASSSEGRGETEAFF

j_gene: TRBJ1-2
abundance: -
d_gene: -
v_gene: TRBV7-9
CDR3nt: TGTGCCAGCAGCCCGGTCAGGATTCAACGGAACTATGGCTACACCTTC
CDR3aa: CASSPVRIQRNYGYTF

j_gene: TRBJ1-5
abundance: few
d_gene: -
v_gene: TRBV5-5
CDR3nt: TGTGCCAGCAGCTTGGCTGACAGTAGCAATCAGCCCCAGCATTTT
CDR3aa: CASSLADSSNQPQHF

j_gene: TRBJ1-5
abundance: few
d_gene: -
v_gene: TRBV10-3
CDR3nt: TGTGCCATCAGTGGGACAGCTAATCAGCCCCAGCATTTT
CDR3aa: CAISGTANQPQHF

j_gene: TRBJ2-7
abundance: -
d_gene: -
v_gene: TRBV15
CDR3nt: TGTGCCACCAGCAGAGATGGGGAGATGAGTAGCGAGCAGTACTTC
CDR3aa: CATSRDGEMSSEQYF

j_gene: TRBJ2-7
abundance: -
d_gene: TRBD1
v_gene: TRBV6-5
CDR3nt: TGTGCCAGCTGTTGGGACAGGGGGCACGAGCAGTACTTC
CDR3aa: CASCWDRGHEQYF

j_gene: TRBJ1-2
abundance: -
d_gene: TRBD1
v_gene: TRBV29-1
CDR3nt: TGCAGCGGAGGACAGGGGAGTTCGATTGGCTACACCTTC
CDR3aa: CSGGQGSSIGYTF